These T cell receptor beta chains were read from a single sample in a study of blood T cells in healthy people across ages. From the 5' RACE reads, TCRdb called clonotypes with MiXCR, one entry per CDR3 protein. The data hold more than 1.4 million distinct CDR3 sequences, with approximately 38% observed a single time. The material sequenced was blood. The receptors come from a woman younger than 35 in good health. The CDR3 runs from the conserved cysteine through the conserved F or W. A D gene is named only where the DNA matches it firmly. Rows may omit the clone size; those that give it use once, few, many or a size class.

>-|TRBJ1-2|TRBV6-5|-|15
TGTGCCAGCAGTTATTCCGGGAGCACTAACTATGGCTACACCTTC
CASSYSGSTNYGYTF
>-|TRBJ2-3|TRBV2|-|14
TGTGCCAGCACGTATCTGGAGAGCACAGATACGCAGTATTTT
CASTYLESTDTQYF
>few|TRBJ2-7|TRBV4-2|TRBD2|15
TGTGCCAGCAGCCATAAAGCGGGGATCTCCTACGAGCAGTACTTC
CASSHKAGISYEQYF
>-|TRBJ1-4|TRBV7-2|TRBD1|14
TGTGCCAGCAGCCCCGGGACAGGGACTGAAAAACTGTTTTTT
CASSPGTGTEKLFF
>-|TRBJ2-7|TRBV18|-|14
TGTGCCAGCTCTCCTAACGCACAGGGAACGGAGCAGTACTTC
CASSPNAQGTEQYF
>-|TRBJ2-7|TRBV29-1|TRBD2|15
TGCAGCGTTGAAGGGGAGGGCAGCTCCTACAATGAGCAGTACTTC
CSVEGEGSSYNEQYF
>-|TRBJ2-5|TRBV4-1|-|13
TGCGCCAGCGGGGGGACAGAGCAAGAGACCCAGTACTTC
CASGGTEQETQYF
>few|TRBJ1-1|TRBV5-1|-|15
TGCGCCAGCATCCGAGAGGCCGGGATGAACACTGAAGCTTTCTTT
CASIREAGMNTEAFF
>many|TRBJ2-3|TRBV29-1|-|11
TGCAGCGTTGCTCCGGGGGATACGCAGTATTTT
CSVAPGDTQYF
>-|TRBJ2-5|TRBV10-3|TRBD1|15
TGTGCCATCACCCTCGACAGGGGTATGGTCAATGAGCAGTACTTC
CAITLDRGMVNEQYF
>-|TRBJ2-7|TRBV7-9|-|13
TGTGCCAGCATCCTCTCGGGACAAGGCGAGCAGTACTTC
CASILSGQGEQYF
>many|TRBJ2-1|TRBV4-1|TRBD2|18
TGCGCCAGCAGCCAAGATTGGACTAGCGGGAAGACCCACAATGAGCAGTTCTTC
CASSQDWTSGKTHNEQFF
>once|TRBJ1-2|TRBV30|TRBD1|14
TGTGCCTGGAATCACAGGGGGAGAAACTATGGCTACACCTTC
CAWNHRGRNYGYTF
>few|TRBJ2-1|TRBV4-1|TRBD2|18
TGCGCCAGCAGCCAAGACACGGTACGGGGGGGCTCCTACAATGAGCAGTTCTTC
CASSQDTVRGGSYNEQFF
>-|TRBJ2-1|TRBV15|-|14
TGTGCCACCAGCAGAGAACGGCTGGCAGAAGAGCAGTTCTTC
CATSRERLAEEQFF
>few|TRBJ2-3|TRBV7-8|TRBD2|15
TGTGCCAGCAGCTTAGGGGGAGGGCCTAAAGATACGCAGTATTTT
CASSLGGGPKDTQYF
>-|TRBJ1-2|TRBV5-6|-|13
TGTGCCAGCAGCTTGGGTGCCACCTATGTCTACACCTTC
CASSLGATYVYTF
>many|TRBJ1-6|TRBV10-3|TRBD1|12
TGTGCCATCCGGGACAGTTCTTCACCCCTCCACTTT
CAIRDSSSPLHF
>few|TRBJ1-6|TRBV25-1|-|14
TGTGCCAGCAGTGAAGGGACGGGAAATTCACCCCTCCACTTT
CASSEGTGNSPLHF
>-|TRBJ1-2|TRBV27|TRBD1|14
TGTGCCAGCAGACCGGGACAGGGAACCTATGGCTACACCTTC
CASRPGQGTYGYTF
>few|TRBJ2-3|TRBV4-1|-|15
TGCGCCAGCAGCCAAGCGTCCCTAGAACCAGATACGCAGTATTTT
CASSQASLEPDTQYF
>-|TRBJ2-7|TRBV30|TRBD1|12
TGTGCCGGCCAGACAGGGACCCACGAGCAGTACTTC
CAGQTGTHEQYF
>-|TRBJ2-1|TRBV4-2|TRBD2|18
TGTGCCAGCAGCCAAGCTCCTAGCGGGAGAGGGTCCTACAATGAGCAGTTCTTC
CASSQAPSGRGSYNEQFF
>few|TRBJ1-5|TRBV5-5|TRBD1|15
TGTGCCAGCAGCGTCCGACAGGGGGACAATCAGCCCCAGCATTTT
CASSVRQGDNQPQHF
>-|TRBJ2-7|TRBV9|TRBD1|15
TGTGCCAGCAGCTTACGGACAGGGACCTCCTACGAGCAGTACTTC
CASSLRTGTSYEQYF
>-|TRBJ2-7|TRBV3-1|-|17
TGTGCCAGCAGCCAAGTAGGCCGGGGGTCCTTTTCCTACGAGCAGTACTTC
CASSQVGRGSFSYEQYF
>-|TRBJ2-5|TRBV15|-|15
TGTGCCACCAGCAATCATCGGACTGCCCAAGAGACCCAGTACTTC
CATSNHRTAQETQYF
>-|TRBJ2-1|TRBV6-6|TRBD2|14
TGTGCCAGTTTGGGGAGCGGGGGGGCCCGGGAGCAGTTCTTC
CASLGSGGAREQFF
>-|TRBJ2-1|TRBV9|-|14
TGTGCCAGCAAAAGCGGGACAGCCAACAATGAGCAGTTCTTC
CASKSGTANNEQFF
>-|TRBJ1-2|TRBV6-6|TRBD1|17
TGTGCCAGCAGTCAGGCCGGGACAGGGGGCAGGGACTATGGCTACACCTTC
CASSQAGTGGRDYGYTF
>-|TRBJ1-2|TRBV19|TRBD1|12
TGTGCCAGTAGCCCGGGACAGTTTGGCTACACCTTC
CASSPGQFGYTF
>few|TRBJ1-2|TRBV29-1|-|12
TGCAGCGTCACCGGGACAAACTATGGCTACACCTTC
CSVTGTNYGYTF
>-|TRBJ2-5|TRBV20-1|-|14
TGCAGTGCTAGAACACTCGACGTCCGGGAGACCCAGTACTTC
CSARTLDVRETQYF
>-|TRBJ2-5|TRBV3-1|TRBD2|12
TGTGCCTGCACCGGGGGGTATGAGACCCAGTACTTC
CACTGGYETQYF
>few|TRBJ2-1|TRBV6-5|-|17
TGTGCCAGCAGTTACTTCGGGGCTCGTCCAACCGGCGGTGAGCAGTTCTTC
CASSYFGARPTGGEQFF
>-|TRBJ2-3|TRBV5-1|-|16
TGCGCCAGCAGCTTGGAGTATGGACAGTTCACAGATACGCAGTATTTT
CASSLEYGQFTDTQYF
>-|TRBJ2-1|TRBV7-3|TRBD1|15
TGTGCCAGCAGCTTAACGGGACAGACATACAATGAGCAGTTCTTC
CASSLTGQTYNEQFF
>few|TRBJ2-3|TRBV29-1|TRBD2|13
TGCAGCGTTGCGACGGGGAGGGCAGATACGCAGTATTTT
CSVATGRADTQYF
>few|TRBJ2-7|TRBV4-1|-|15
TGCGCCAGCAGCCAAGAAGAGGGGCTAGTGGGCGAGCAGTACTTC
CASSQEEGLVGEQYF
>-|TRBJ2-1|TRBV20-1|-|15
TGCAGTGCTCCGGACGGGGAGACTGGAACCTACGAGCAGTTCTTC
CSAPDGETGTYEQFF
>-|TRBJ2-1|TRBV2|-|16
TGTGCCAGCAGGAGGAACGACGGCGGATACTACAATGAGCAGTTCTTC
CASRRNDGGYYNEQFF
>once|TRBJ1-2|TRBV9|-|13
TGTGCCAGCGGGGCCGGAACTAACTATGGCTACACCTTC
CASGAGTNYGYTF
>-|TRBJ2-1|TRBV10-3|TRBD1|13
TGTGCCATCCTCGGGACAGGGGGCAATGGGCAGTTCTTC
CAILGTGGNGQFF
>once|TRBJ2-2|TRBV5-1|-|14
TGCGCCAGCAGCTTGGTCATAGGAGGAGGGGAGCTGTTTTTT
CASSLVIGGGELFF
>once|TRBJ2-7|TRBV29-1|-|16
TGCAGCGTTGAAATGGGCCGGGAATGGGTCTCCTACGAGCAGTACTTC
CSVEMGREWVSYEQYF
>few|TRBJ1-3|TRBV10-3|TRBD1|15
TGTGCCATCAGGGAGACAGGGGAATCTGGAAACACCATATATTTT
CAIRETGESGNTIYF
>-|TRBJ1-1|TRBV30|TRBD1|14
TGTGCCTGGAACAAGGGGGCTGGGGACACTGAAGCTTTCTTT
CAWNKGAGDTEAFF
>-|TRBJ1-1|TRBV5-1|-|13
TGCGCCAGCAGCCCGGGGCAGACCTTTGAAGCTTTCTTT
CASSPGQTFEAFF
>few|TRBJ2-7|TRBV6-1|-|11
TGTGCCAGCAGGAGGCGGTTCGAGCAGTACTTC
CASRRRFEQYF
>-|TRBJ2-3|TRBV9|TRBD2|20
TGTGCCAGCAGCGTAGCTTGTATTGAGGCTAGCGGGGGTTCCGGAGATACGCAGTATTTT
CASSVACIEASGGSGDTQYF
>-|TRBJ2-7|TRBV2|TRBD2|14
TGTGCCAGCAGTCTGACTAGCGGGTCCTACGGGCAGTACTTC
CASSLTSGSYGQYF
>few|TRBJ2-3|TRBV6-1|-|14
TGTGCCAGCAGTGAAGCGCGTTTAACAGATACGCAGTATTTT
CASSEARLTDTQYF
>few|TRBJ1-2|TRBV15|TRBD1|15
TGTGCCACCAAAGCCAACATGGACAGGATGGAAGGCTACACCTTC
CATKANMDRMEGYTF
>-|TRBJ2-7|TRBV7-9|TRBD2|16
TGTGCCAGCAGCTTAGTTGGGCTAGCGGGAGCCTACGAGCAGTACTTC
CASSLVGLAGAYEQYF
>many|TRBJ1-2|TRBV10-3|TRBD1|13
TGTGCCATCAGTGAACAGGGGCTTGCTGGCTACACCTTC
CAISEQGLAGYTF
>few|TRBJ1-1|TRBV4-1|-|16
TGCGCCAGCAGCCCCGGGACAAAACTACCAGACACTGAAGCTTTCTTT
CASSPGTKLPDTEAFF
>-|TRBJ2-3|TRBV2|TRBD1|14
TGTGCCAGCAGGGAACAGGGGGCGGGAGATACGCAGTATTTT
CASREQGAGDTQYF
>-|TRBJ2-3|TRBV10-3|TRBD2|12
TGTGCCAGCCGGACTAGTTCAGATACGCAGTATTTT
CASRTSSDTQYF
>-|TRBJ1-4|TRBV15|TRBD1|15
TGTGCCTCCAGCAGAGCACCGGGACAGGTCGAAAAACTGTTTTTT
CASSRAPGQVEKLFF
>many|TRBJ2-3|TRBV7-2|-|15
TGTGCCAGCAGCTTAACTAGTGGTACGACAGATACGCAGTATTTT
CASSLTSGTTDTQYF